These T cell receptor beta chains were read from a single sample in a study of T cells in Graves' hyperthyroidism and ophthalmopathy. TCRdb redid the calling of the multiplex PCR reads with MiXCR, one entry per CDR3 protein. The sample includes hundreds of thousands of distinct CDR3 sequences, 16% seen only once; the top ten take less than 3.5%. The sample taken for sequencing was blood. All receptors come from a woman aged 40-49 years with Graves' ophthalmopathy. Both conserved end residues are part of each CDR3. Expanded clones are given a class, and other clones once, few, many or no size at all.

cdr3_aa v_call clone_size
CATSDPDRGGTQYF TRBV24-1 -
CASSQGGTGVPNQPQHF TRBV4-1 -
CASSQQGRGYGNTIYF TRBV18 -
CSATRTSGVLETQYF TRBV20-1 many
CASSGRLAGDWDTQYF TRBV7-9 -
CASSVGTGSYNSPLHF TRBV6-2/TRBV6-3 few
CASSPGLVFSNEQFF TRBV28 many
CASSQGGGPYNYTF TRBV4-1 -
CSVVKASGRADEETQYF TRBV29-1 -
CASSVATNTEAFF TRBV9 many
CAISVEETFRNTIYF TRBV10-3 -
CASSFEGLNTEAFF TRBV5-1 many
CASKQGAGNSPLHF TRBV6-1 -
CASSEERRRSGTDTQYF TRBV6-1 few
CASSYSVGAAGGGYTF TRBV6-5 -
CASGLADFNEQFF TRBV6-2/TRBV6-3 many
CASSYNPFSDSPLHF TRBV6-6 many